A selection of T cell receptor beta chains follows, all from one sample in a study of response to subunit inactivated influenza vaccine. TCRdb itself ran the RT-PCR reads through MiXCR, one entry per CDR3 protein. This table holds around 150,000 distinct CDR3 sequences, roughly a tenth found once. Sequencing was performed on non-naive T cells sorted from PBMCs, taken roughly 46 days after vaccination. These receptors all come from a man aged 50-59 years who received an inactivated influenza vaccine. The CDR3 runs from the conserved cysteine through the conserved F or W.

v_call,j_call,cdr3_aa
TRBV28,TRBJ1-6,CASSFGTGAYNSPLHF
TRBV29-1,TRBJ2-5,CSVGRSRGETRYF
TRBV7-9,TRBJ1-1,CASSLASDRGFGTEAFF
TRBV5-1,TRBJ1-1,CASSLEPPGQGNTEAFF
TRBV7-2,TRBJ2-1,CASSKVMTEQFF
TRBV9,TRBJ2-1,CASSVDPAGSNEQFF
TRBV6-2/TRBV6-3,TRBJ1-2,CASSYGMKGYGGYTF
TRBV2,TRBJ2-7,CASRAPGGRDEQYF
TRBV12-3/TRBV12-4,TRBJ2-5,CASSLGARRATQYF
TRBV4-1,TRBJ1-6,CASSQRTRQGAGNSPLHF
TRBV4-1,TRBJ2-1,CASSPGLAGGVDEQFF
TRBV20-1,TRBJ2-1,CSTSGNEIDNEQFF
TRBV4-1,TRBJ2-5,CASSHGDGNQETQYF
TRBV11-2,TRBJ2-5,CASSLGAGRGETQYF
TRBV6-6,TRBJ2-3,CASSVPGSDTQYF
TRBV7-9,TRBJ2-4,CASRPLRGSKNIQYF
TRBV5-1,TRBJ1-4,CASSFARGVNEKLFF
TRBV4-3,TRBJ2-3,CASSHTLAGGPNEDTQYF
TRBV3-1,TRBJ2-7,CASSQGQGYEQYF
TRBV20-1,TRBJ1-1,CSAYQPGGRRNTEAFF
TRBV30,TRBJ1-1,CAWSLRHTEAFF
TRBV9,TRBJ2-5,CASSVSTQETQYF
TRBV20-1,TRBJ1-4,CSARDPRGSEKLFF
TRBV7-6,TRBJ2-2,CASSLVVGTNTGELFF
TRBV5-1,TRBJ2-7,CASSLIDRSSYEQYF
TRBV24-1,TRBJ2-7,CATSDADRGYEQYF
TRBV12-3/TRBV12-4,TRBJ2-2,CASSPRIGTRNTGELFF
TRBV12-3/TRBV12-4,TRBJ1-2,CASTNWFYGYTF
TRBV10-3,TRBJ1-4,CAISALRGADEKLFF
TRBV6-2/TRBV6-3,TRBJ2-5,CASGGIWLETQYF
TRBV28,TRBJ2-3,CASSSPAPDRGMYDTQYF
TRBV10-3,TRBJ1-2,CAISEPESGFSYGYTF
TRBV7-8,TRBJ2-1,CASTPGVNEQFF
TRBV5-4,TRBJ2-2,CASRPSGINTGELFF
TRBV3-1,TRBJ2-7,CASSLAGSPLEQYF
TRBV28,TRBJ1-6,CASSDRGWEGSYNSPLHF
TRBV3-1,TRBJ1-5,CASSPDRDQPQHF
TRBV28,TRBJ2-7,CASSPTSWASGTPYEQYF
TRBV6-2/TRBV6-3,TRBJ2-7,CASTSGYEQYF
TRBV12-3/TRBV12-4,TRBJ1-2,CASRKDRGGIGYGYTF
TRBV7-2,TRBJ2-3,CASSLDGGIGADTQYF
TRBV28,TRBJ2-7,CASSSLIRTVSYEQYF
TRBV29-1,TRBJ2-7,CSVEDRGGPEQYF
TRBV6-1,TRBJ1-4,CASNRKSTTNEKLFF
TRBV7-9,TRBJ2-7,CASGPGRFSYEQYF
TRBV7-2,TRBJ2-5,CASSLGTSVQETQYF
TRBV11-2,TRBJ2-3,CASSPGVDTQYF